Presented here are 21 T cell receptor beta chains from one specimen sequenced in a study of cytomegalovirus exposure and HLA in healthy donors. The PCR used 60 Vbeta and 13 Jbeta primers. The data were produced by immunoSEQ multiplex PCR, yet TCRdb's version contains in-frame clones alone and is incomplete. Its listing shows 25,000 to 30,000 clones. Sequenced: PBMCs. Receptor source: a man in his thirties or forties in good health and CMV-seronegative.

The chain combines TRBV20-1 with TRBJ2-7, with D tentatively TRBD2 (5 bases). This CDR3 comprises 11 residues. Trimming removed 7 bases from V and 3 bases from J, with 10 bases in between. The germline gives CDR1 DFQATT, CDR2 SNEGSKA (reference sequence). The CDR3 sequence is CSVREDYEQYF. The CDR3 region has the DNA TGCAGTGTGAGGGAAGACTACGAGCAGTACTTC.

The rearrangement joins TRBV11-2 to TRBJ1-4; TRBD1 aligns across 8 bases. The CDR3 sequence is 15 residues long. V lost 5 bases to trimming and J lost 5 bases; unmatched junction nucleotides: 7. Germline V lookup: CDR1 SGHAT, CDR2 FQNNGV. The CDR3 bases are TGTGCCAGCAGCCCCGGACAGGGAAGGAATGAAAAACTGTTTTTT. It is translated as CASSPGQGRNEKLFF.

This chain connects TRBV13 to TRBJ2-7, with 7 bases that match TRBD1. Germline V gives CDR1 PRHDT, CDR2 FYEKMQ (reference sequence). This CDR3 spans 14 amino acids. V shed 4 bases and J 0 bases; nucleotides not matched to a gene: 3. The DNA for the CDR3 is TGTGCCAGCAGCTCCCGGGACAGCTCCTACGAGCAGTACTTC. It is translated as CASSSRDSSYEQYF. Complete variable domain (other parts from reference TRBV13 and TRBJ2-7): AAGVIQSPRHLIKEKRETATLKCYPIPRHDTVYWYQQGPGQDPQFLISFYEKMQSDKGSIPDRFSAQQFSDYHSELNMSSLELGDSALYFCASSSRDSSYEQYFGPGTRLTVT.

CDR3: CASSLSISTEAFF. The CDR3 DNA follows: TGTGCCAGCAGCTTATCTATATCTACTGAAGCTTTCTTT. J is TRBJ1-1 and V is TRBV7-9, with D unresolved. Trimming took 2 bases from V and 5 from J, leaving 9 bases between them. This CDR3 contains 13 residues. Germline loops: CDR1 SEHNR, CDR2 FQNEAQ (reference sequence).

The V and J genes are TRBV7-9 and TRBJ2-3, with TRBD2 matching 10 bases. The CDR3 is 19 amino acids. Trimming took 5 bases from V and 5 from J; bases not matched to a gene: 19. Germline V CDR1 and CDR2: SEHNR, FQNEAQ (reference sequence). The CDR3 bases are TGTGCCAGCAGCCCCCCCCGATCGAGCGGGGGGGCCGATGGAGATACGCAGTATTTT. This translates into CASSPPRSSGGADGDTQYF.

This chain joins TRBV13 and TRBJ2-4, with 11 bases lining up with TRBD2. Germline V gene data show CDR1 as PRHDT and CDR2 as FYEKMQ (reference sequence). V shed 3 bases and J 5 bases; nucleotides not matched to a gene: 12. CDR3 length: 18 residues. The CDR3 region has the DNA TGTGCCAGCAGCTTCTCAGGATTAGCGGGGGGGCCGGAAAACATTCAGTACTTC. Its protein product is CASSFSGLAGGPENIQYF.

With respect to this clone: A read error may account for a junction end that differs from germline. The CDR3 DNA sequence: TGTGCCAGCAAGGTATGGGGAACTAGCGGGACCGAGCCGTTCTTC. Amino acid sequence: CASKVWGTSGTEPFF. The rearrangement links TRBV2 to TRBJ2-1, with 10 positions matching TRBD2. Per germline, CDR1 SNHLY and CDR2 FYNNEI. The CDR3 sequence is 15 residues long.

The chain is built from TRBV5-6 and TRBJ2-1; the match to TRBD2 covers 7 bases. Trimming cost V 3 bases and J 2 bases; bases outside gene matches: 8. This CDR3 has 16 residues. CDR1 and CDR2 (germline): SGHDT, YYEEEE. The CDR3 bases are TGTGCCAGCAGCTACTCTAGCGGATTAACCTACAATGAGCAGTTCTTC. As protein: CASSYSSGLTYNEQFF. The full variable domain, rest sourced from reference TRBV5-6 and TRBJ2-1, is DAGVTQSPTHLIKTRGQQVTLRCSPKSGHDTVSWYQQALGQGPQFIFQYYEEEERQRGNFPDRFSGHQFPNYSSELNVNALLLGDSALYLCASSYSSGLTYNEQFFGPGTRLTVL.

The chain uses TRBV4-3 and TRBJ1-2; D gene unclear. Germline-derived CDR1 and CDR2 are LGHNA and YSLEER. CDR3 length: 10 residues. V dropped 8 bases and J dropped 4 bases, with 5 bases sitting between them. The CDR3 nucleotides read TGCGCCAGCTCGGTCTATGGCTACACCTTC. This gives the protein CASSVYGYTF.

This chain links TRBV10-3 with TRBJ2-7; 14 nucleotides align to TRBD2. The CDR3 is made up of 17 amino acids. The V gene end was trimmed by 10 bases and the J gene end by 1 base; junction bases not matched to a gene: 12. CDR1 and CDR2 from the germline V gene are ENHRY and SYGVKD. The CDR3 loop is CATGTSGGGPLSYEQYF. Written as DNA, the CDR3 is TGTGCCACCGGGACTAGCGGGGGAGGCCCCCTATCCTACGAGCAGTACTTC.

The chain recombines TRBV29-1 with TRBJ2-5; 7 nucleotides line up with TRBD1. The V gene end was trimmed by 7 bases and the J gene end by 11 bases; junction bases not matched to a gene: 13. Germline CDR1 is SQVTM and CDR2 is ANQGSEA. The CDR3 consists of 12 residues. CDR3 loop: CSARDSPLEQYF. DNA of the CDR3: TGCAGCGCTCGGGACAGCCCCCTGGAGCAGTACTTC.

The genes are TRBV25-1 and TRBJ1-1, with D uncertain. The CDR3 has 14 amino acids. CDR1 is MGHDK, CDR2 SYGVNS, per germline. Trimming pared 2 bases from V and 0 bases from J, leaving 7 bases between. CDR3: CASSERYVNTEAFF. CDR3 bases: TGTGCCAGCAGTGAACGGTACGTGAACACTGAAGCTTTCTTT.

This rearrangement joins TRBV7-6 to TRBJ2-2; 9 bases fit TRBD1. The CDR3 is made up of 17 amino acids. V was pared by 1 base and J by 1 base, with 4 bases of the junction left unmatched. Per the germline V gene, CDR1 is SGHVS and CDR2 is FNYEAQ. The CDR3 spells CASSLDTDRGNTGELFF. The CDR3 DNA reads as TGTGCCAGCAGCTTAGATACGGACAGGGGGAACACCGGGGAGCTGTTTTTT.

The rearrangement joins TRBV5-4 to TRBJ2-1, with a weak D call TRBD1 (6 bases). Germline V CDR1 and CDR2: SGHNT, YYREEE (reference sequence). This CDR3 has 13 residues. V gave up 4 bases and J gave up 8 bases, with 13 bases separating them. In DNA, the CDR3 is TGTGCCAGCAGCCCCAAGGACAGCGATGAGCAGTTCTTC. As protein: CASSPKDSDEQFF. The full variable domain, rest sourced from reference TRBV5-4 and TRBJ2-1, is ETGVTQSPTHLIKTRGQQVTLRCSSQSGHNTVSWYQQALGQGPQFIFQYYREEENGRGNFPPRFSGLQFPNYSSELNVNALELDDSALYLCASSPKDSDEQFFGPGTRLTVL.

J is TRBJ1-1 and V is TRBV14, with D possibly TRBD1 on 6 matching bases. From germline, CDR1 is SGHDN and CDR2 FVKESK. The CDR3 is made up of 20 amino acids. V was shortened by 3 bases and J by 4 bases, with 30 bases between the two germline ends. The CDR3 sequence: CASSQPTDRPGSPMGTEAFF. In DNA form, the CDR3 reads TGTGCCAGCAGCCAGCCCACTGACAGGCCAGGCTCTCCGATGGGCACTGAAGCTTTCTTT. The whole variable domain, remainder taken from reference TRBV14 and TRBJ1-1, is EAGVTQFPSHSVIEKGQTVTLRCDPISGHDNLYWYRRVMGKEIKFLLHFVKESKQDESGMPNNRFLAERTGGTYSTLKVQPAELEDSGVYFCASSQPTDRPGSPMGTEAFFGQGTRLTVV.

The V call is TRBV7-6, the J call TRBJ1-3; D is unresolved. CDR1 is SGHVS, CDR2 FNYEAQ, per germline. The CDR3 extends over 15 amino acids. Trimming pared 1 base from V and 0 bases from J, leaving 7 bases between. The CDR3: CASSLGRSSGNTIYF. CDR3 sequence (DNA): TGTGCCAGCAGCTTAGGAAGGAGCTCTGGAAACACCATATATTTT.

The chain couples TRBV6-6 to TRBJ2-2; 10 nucleotides line up with TRBD2. The J segment lost 6 bases and the V segment lost 6 bases, leaving 7 bases of the junction unmatched. The CDR3 length is 15 residues. Germline CDR1 is MNHNY and CDR2 is SVGAGI (reference sequence). For the CDR3, the DNA is TGTGCCAGCAGGTTTCTAGCGGGAGATGCCGGGGAGCTGTTTTTT. Amino acids: CASRFLAGDAGELFF.

V is TRBV18 and J is TRBJ1-4, with 12 bases identical to TRBD1. The CDR3 has 20 residues. CDR1 and CDR2 (germline): KGHSH, LQKENI. With 9 bases clipped from V and 7 bases from J, the junction kept 24 bases outside the gene matches. The CDR3 nucleotides are TGTGCCAGTCGTCAATTCCCGGGGACAGGGGGCGCCCGGTCTCGTGAAAAACTGTTTTTT. This gives the protein CASRQFPGTGGARSREKLFF. Variable domain in full (rest from reference TRBV18 and TRBJ1-4): NAGVMQNPRHLVRRRGQEARLRCSPMKGHSHVYWYRQLPEEGLKFMVYLQKENIIDESGMPKERFSAEFPKEGPSILRIQQVVRGDSAAYFCASRQFPGTGGARSREKLFFGSGTQLSVL.

Worth noting for this clone: A junction end diverges from the germline sequence, so it may reflect a read error. The chain joins TRBV7-9 to TRBJ1-4, with D unclear. This CDR3 spans 15 amino acids. Germline assignment: CDR1 SEHNR and CDR2 FQNEAQ (reference sequence). The DNA for the CDR3 is TGTGCCAGCAGCTTAGGGACTCACGAAAATGAAAATCTGTTTTTT. Amino acid sequence: CASSLGTHENENLFF.

The chain links TRBV28 to TRBJ1-2, with 8 bases matching TRBD1. Germline V lookup: CDR1 MDHEN, CDR2 SYDVKM. V lost 1 base to trimming and J lost 5 bases; unmatched junction nucleotides: 3. The CDR3 runs to 14 residues. CDR3 protein: CASSLSTGGYGYTF. The DNA for the CDR3 is TGTGCCAGCAGTTTATCAACAGGGGGGTATGGCTACACCTTC.

V usage is TRBV6-6 and J usage is TRBJ1-5; 8 positions match TRBD1. V dropped 6 bases and J dropped 1; count of bases not matched to a gene: 5. CDR3 length: 15 amino acids. Germline values: CDR1 MNHNY, CDR2 SVGAGI (reference sequence). The DNA for the CDR3 is TGTGCCAGCAGCTACGACAGGGGAAGCAATCAGCCCCAGCATTTT. Residues: CASSYDRGSNQPQHF.